What follows describes a single T cell receptor (beta chain). The antigen remains unidentified. The entry originates in a study of shared clonotypes between healthy human individuals. Produced via immunoSEQ multiplex PCR; TCRdb's table is partial and in-frame only. There are some 500,000 clones in the sample; over 60% occur only once, and around 13% lies in the top ten. Study-wide points: Sampling included only blood; tissue repertoires likely differ.

The ends were cut back, 5 bases at V and 1 base at J, with 8 bases in the middle. The V gene's germline CDR1 is LNHNV and CDR2 YYDKDF (reference sequence). The CDR3 has 13 residues. The J gene is TRBJ2-5, the V gene TRBV15; a weak D match, TRBD1 (5 bases). The sample consisted of PBMCs. This clonotype was obtained from a woman in her thirties or forties in good health. Some clones in this sample may be carry-over from other donors' samples. CDR3 loop: CATSPTVQETQYF. Here the CDR3 DNA reads TGTGCCACCAGCCCGACAGTCCAAGAGACCCAGTACTTC.